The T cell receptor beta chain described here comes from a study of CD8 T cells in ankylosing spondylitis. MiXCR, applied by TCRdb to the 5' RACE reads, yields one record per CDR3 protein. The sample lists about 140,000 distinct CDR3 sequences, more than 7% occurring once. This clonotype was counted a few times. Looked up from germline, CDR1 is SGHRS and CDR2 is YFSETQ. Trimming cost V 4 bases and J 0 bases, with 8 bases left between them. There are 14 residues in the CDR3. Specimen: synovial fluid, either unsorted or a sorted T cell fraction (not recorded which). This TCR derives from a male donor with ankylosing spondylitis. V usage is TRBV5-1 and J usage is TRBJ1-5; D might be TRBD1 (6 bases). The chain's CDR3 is CASSLDSSNQPQHF. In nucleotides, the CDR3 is TGCGCCAGCAGCCTGGACAGTAGCAATCAGCCCCAGCATTTT.